This note documents a single TCR beta chain sequence. This entry is derived from a study of T cells in localized non-small cell lung cancer. Data came from immunoSEQ multiplex PCR; TCRdb stores just in-frame clones and leaves some out. Of 38,000 or so clones in the sample, 86% were seen once. Between the trimmed V and J ends, which lost 0 bases and 3 bases, there was a span of 9 bases. The CDR3 covers 14 residues. In germline, CDR1 is SGHKS, CDR2 YYEKEE (reference sequence). The origin of this receptor is a male donor aged 60 or older with stage II lung adenocarcinoma. The chain is built from TRBV5-5 and TRBJ1-2; no clear D. The sequenced sample was peripheral blood mononuclear cells, obtained before any cancer treatment. This chain's CDR3 is CASSLAAADYGYTF. CDR3 coding DNA: TGTGCCAGCAGCTTGGCAGCGGCAGACTATGGCTACACCTTC.